The rows below give T cell receptor beta chains drawn from one sample of a study of blood T cell repertoires in COVID-19. Assay: immunoSEQ multiplex PCR; the TCRdb copy retains only in-frame clones and omits some. This sample carries some 190,000 clones, about 88% of them seen once, and the ten largest clones take 1.5% to 2%. Material for sequencing was peripheral blood. The receptor source for this set is a man younger than 30 with active or convalescent COVID-19. Each CDR3 is given with its conserved first and last residue. The D gene is left open where the match is weak. Size is stated for part of the rows, as once, few or many counts, or as a class when the clone is expanded.

V gene,clone size,J gene,D gene,CDR3 protein,CDR3 DNA
TRBV7-8,NA,TRBJ2-7,TRBD2,CASSFSGATYEQYF,TGTGCCAGCAGCTTTAGCGGGGCAACCTACGAGCAGTACTTC
TRBV19,NA,TRBJ1-2,NA,CASSRQLLNYGYTF,TGTGCCAGTAGTCGACAGTTACTTAACTATGGCTACACCTTC
TRBV29-1,NA,TRBJ1-1,NA,CSAARQESGEAFF,TGCAGCGCTGCAAGACAGGAGAGTGGTGAAGCTTTCTTT
TRBV3-1/TRBV3-2,NA,TRBJ1-2,NA,CASSRMRDSGYTF,TGTGCCAGCAGCCGAATGCGCGACAGTGGCTACACCTTC
TRBV30,NA,TRBJ2-7,NA,CAWTDGNSGQYF,TGTGCCTGGACCGACGGGAACTCCGGACAGTACTTC
TRBV7-2,NA,TRBJ1-3,TRBD1,CASSSRGQGTSGNTIYF,TGTGCCAGCAGCTCCCGAGGACAGGGAACCTCTGGAAACACCATATATTTT
TRBV20-1,NA,TRBJ2-7,NA,CSASRGGTYEQYF,TGCAGTGCTAGTCGTGGAGGAACCTACGAGCAGTACTTC
TRBV2,NA,TRBJ2-5,TRBD2,CASRIGGGAGETQYF,TGTGCCAGCAGGATCGGCGGGGGGGCCGGTGAGACCCAGTACTTC
TRBV7-2,NA,TRBJ2-2,NA,CASSLAIQAWGELFF,TGTGCCAGCAGCTTAGCGATCCAGGCATGGGGGGAGCTGTTTTTT
TRBV6-5,NA,TRBJ1-5,TRBD1,CASSYIRGRQPQHF,TGTGCCAGCAGTTACATTAGGGGGCGGCAGCCCCAGCATTTT
TRBV29-1,NA,TRBJ2-1,TRBD2,CSGIAGQPFYEQFF,TGCAGCGGTATAGCGGGACAACCTTTTTATGAGCAGTTCTTC
TRBV27,NA,TRBJ2-6,NA,CARKRDSGANVLTF,TGTGCCCGCAAGAGGGATTCAGGGGCCAACGTCCTGACTTTC
TRBV7-9,NA,TRBJ2-7,TRBD1,CASSSGQAAVYEQYF,TGTGCCAGCAGCTCGGGACAGGCGGCCGTCTACGAGCAGTACTTC
TRBV27,NA,TRBJ2-1,TRBD2,CASSLVSVSSGIFREQFF,TGTGCCAGCAGTTTAGTCTCCGTATCTAGCGGGATCTTTAGGGAGCAGTTCTTC
TRBV3-1/TRBV3-2,NA,TRBJ1-4,TRBD1,CASSHSITGTGQEKLFF,TGTGCCAGCAGCCACTCAATCACCGGGACAGGGCAGGAAAAACTGTTTTTT
TRBV14,NA,TRBJ2-1,NA,CASSQRPPGGNEQFF,TGTGCCAGCAGCCAACGGCCCCCCGGGGGCAATGAGCAGTTCTTC
TRBV5-1,NA,TRBJ2-2,NA,CASSLDRVGFGELFF,TGCGCCAGCAGCTTGGACAGGGTTGGATTCGGGGAGCTGTTTTTT
TRBV30,NA,TRBJ2-1,TRBD2,CAWFSGGSSYNEQFF,TGTGCCTGGTTTTCCGGCGGGAGCTCCTACAATGAGCAGTTCTTC
TRBV28,NA,TRBJ1-1,TRBD1,CASSLPGQATEAFF,TGTGCCAGCAGTTTACCCGGACAGGCAACTGAAGCTTTCTTT
TRBV19,NA,TRBJ1-5,TRBD1,CASSRDRDQPQHF,TGTGCCAGTAGTCGGGACAGGGATCAGCCCCAGCATTTT
TRBV5-1,NA,TRBJ2-3,TRBD2,CASSPGLLTDTQYF,TGCGCCAGCAGCCCGGGACTACTCACAGATACGCAGTATTTT
TRBV4-2,once,TRBJ2-1,TRBD2,CASSQGTSGAYNEQFF,TGTGCCAGCAGCCAAGGCACTAGCGGGGCTTACAATGAGCAGTTCTTC
TRBV29-1,few,TRBJ1-1,NA,CSVEGTEAFF,TGCAGCGTCGAGGGTACTGAAGCTTTCTTT
TRBV5-4,once,TRBJ1-1,NA,CASSANRNTEAFF,TGTGCCAGCAGCGCAAACAGGAACACTGAAGCTTTCTTT
TRBV2,NA,TRBJ2-6,NA,CASSAESSGANVLTF,TGTGCCAGCAGTGCTGAGAGCTCTGGGGCCAACGTCCTGACTTTC
TRBV6-5,NA,TRBJ1-2,TRBD1,CAIRTGGDYGYTF,TGTGCCATTAGGACAGGGGGCGACTATGGCTACACCTTC
TRBV6-6,NA,TRBJ1-4,NA,CASNRANEKLFF,TGTGCCAGCAACAGGGCTAATGAAAAACTGTTTTTT
TRBV2,NA,TRBJ2-6,TRBD1,CASRGQMSSGANVLTF,TGTGCCAGCAGGGGACAGATGAGCTCTGGGGCCAACGTCCTGACTTTC
TRBV7-2,NA,TRBJ2-7,NA,CASSFESLREQYF,TGTGCCAGCAGCTTCGAAAGTCTGCGCGAGCAGTACTTC
TRBV6-5,NA,TRBJ2-1,TRBD2,CASSIRTSGSDEQFF,TGTGCCAGCAGTATTAGAACTAGCGGGAGCGATGAGCAGTTCTTC
TRBV19,NA,TRBJ2-1,NA,CASSISQVYNEQFF,TGTGCCAGTAGTATCTCTCAGGTGTACAATGAGCAGTTCTTC
TRBV15,NA,TRBJ1-3,NA,CATSRDTGNSGNTIYF,TGTGCCACCAGCAGGGACACAGGGAACTCTGGAAACACCATATATTTT
TRBV2,NA,TRBJ2-1,NA,CASSVYGAEQFF,TGTGCCAGCAGTGTTTATGGGGCTGAGCAGTTCTTC
TRBV6-2/TRBV6-3,NA,TRBJ1-1,TRBD1,CASSYSQGGNTEAFF,TGTGCCAGCAGTTACTCTCAGGGGGGAAACACTGAAGCTTTCTTT
TRBV21-1,NA,TRBJ1-1,NA,CASSKALFWGENTEAFF,TGTGCCAGCAGCAAAGCGCTTTTTTGGGGAGAGAACACTGAAGCTTTCTTT
TRBV5-1,NA,TRBJ1-6,TRBD1,CASSWEDRGDSPLHF,TGCGCCAGCAGCTGGGAGGACAGGGGTGATTCACCCCTCCACTTT
TRBV18,NA,TRBJ2-2,NA,CASSPSGELFF,TGTGCCAGCTCACCCTCCGGGGAGCTGTTTTTT
TRBV19,NA,TRBJ1-1,NA,CASSMMQYTEAFF,TGTGCCAGTAGTATGATGCAGTACACTGAAGCTTTCTTT
TRBV5-4,NA,TRBJ2-7,TRBD2,CASSLVASGNSYEQYF,TGTGCCAGCAGCTTGGTCGCTAGCGGGAATTCCTACGAGCAGTACTTC
TRBV30,NA,TRBJ1-1,NA,CAWSGGAEAFF,TGTGCCTGGAGCGGAGGCGCTGAAGCTTTCTTT
TRBV5-1,NA,TRBJ2-7,NA,CASSLVYSSYEQYF,TGCGCCAGCAGCTTGGTTTACTCATCCTACGAGCAGTACTTC
TRBV30,NA,TRBJ1-6,TRBD1,CAWSAYGQGNSPLHF,TGTGCCTGGAGTGCTTACGGACAGGGTAATTCACCCCTCCACTTT
TRBV6-5,few,TRBJ2-2,TRBD1,CASRRQGANTGELFF,TGTGCCAGCAGAAGACAGGGGGCGAACACCGGGGAGCTGTTTTTT
TRBV3-1/TRBV3-2,once,TRBJ1-2,TRBD1,CASSSPTGEGNYGYTF,TGTGCCAGCAGCTCCCCCACAGGGGAAGGTAACTATGGCTACACCTTC
TRBV6-5,NA,TRBJ1-2,NA,CASKQGGYGYTF,TGTGCCAGCAAACAGGGCGGCTATGGCTACACCTTC
TRBV27,once,TRBJ1-1,TRBD1,CASSGTGSTEAFF,TGTGCCAGCAGTGGGACAGGGAGCACTGAAGCTTTCTTT
TRBV28,NA,TRBJ1-2,NA,CASSSFSGNYGYTF,TGTGCCAGCAGTTCATTCTCCGGGAACTATGGCTACACCTTC
TRBV5-1,NA,TRBJ2-2,TRBD1,CASSSGQGAIGELFF,TGCGCCAGCAGCTCTGGACAGGGGGCCATCGGGGAGCTGTTTTTT
TRBV18,NA,TRBJ2-1,TRBD2,CASSPSSGGPNEQFF,TGTGCCAGCTCGCCTTCTAGCGGGGGACCCAATGAGCAGTTCTTC
TRBV18,NA,TRBJ1-4,NA,CASSVSTDATNEKLFF,TGTGCCAGCTCGGTCTCGACAGACGCAACTAATGAAAAACTGTTTTTT
TRBV11-3,once,TRBJ1-2,TRBD1,CASSFGQGYGYTF,TGTGCCAGCAGCTTCGGACAGGGGTATGGCTACACCTTC
TRBV9,NA,TRBJ2-1,NA,CASSADLLNEQFF,TGTGCCAGCAGTGCAGATCTCCTCAATGAGCAGTTCTTC
TRBV19,NA,TRBJ2-2,TRBD1,CASSIRDRGTGELFF,TGTGCCAGTAGTATCCGGGACAGGGGTACCGGGGAGCTGTTTTTT
TRBV30,NA,TRBJ2-1,NA,CAWSHIRDYNEQFF,TGTGCCTGGAGTCATATACGGGACTACAATGAGCAGTTCTTC
TRBV5-4,once,TRBJ1-1,TRBD1,CASSLPGQGPTSAFF,TGTGCCAGCAGCCTACCGGGACAGGGGCCCACGAGCGCTTTCTTT